The 25 T cell receptor beta chains below were found in one sample sequenced in a study of T cell repertoires in cytomegalovirus infection. TCRdb recomputed calls from the reads with MiXCR, one row per CDR3 protein. The data hold around 450,000 distinct CDR3 sequences, with 11% observed a single time. The sample comprised PBMCs. These receptors came from a human donor in good health (CMV status not recorded). Some clones in this sample may be carry-over from other donors' samples.

The rearrangement uses TRBV28 and TRBJ2-5; 8 bases match TRBD1. The ends lost 5 bases at V and 4 bases at J; junction bases unmatched: 6. CDR3 length equals 14 residues. Per the germline V gene, CDR1 is MDHEN and CDR2 is SYDVKM. CDR3 loop: CASSARGHSETQYF. The CDR3 DNA sequence: TGTGCCAGCAGTGCCAGGGGGCATTCAGAGACCCAGTACTTC.

The chain joins TRBV28 to TRBJ2-1, with TRBD2 matching 10 bases. Losses at the gene ends were 2 bases for V and 4 bases for J; bases not matched to a gene: 5. The CDR3 is 16 residues long. Germline V CDR1 and CDR2: MDHEN, SYDVKM. The CDR3 sequence: CASSLTSGTVYNEQFF. In nucleotides, the CDR3 is TGTGCCAGCAGTTTAACTAGCGGGACTGTTTACAATGAGCAGTTCTTC.

The V gene is TRBV4-2, the J gene TRBJ2-1; possibly TRBD2 for D (6 bases). The V end lost 1 base, the J end lost 0 bases, and 13 bases lay between the germline ends. The germline V gene has CDR1 LGHNA and CDR2 YNFKEQ. The CDR3 loop spans 17 amino acids. CDR3 bases: TGTGCCAGCAGCCAAGCCACCGGGACTGGCTCCTACAATGAGCAGTTCTTC. Residues: CASSQATGTGSYNEQFF.

This clonotype was detected many times. V is TRBV10-3 and J is TRBJ2-5, with 8 bases identical to TRBD2. Germline lookup yields CDR1 ENHRY and CDR2 SYGVKD. The CDR3 length is 12 residues. J lost 5 bases, V lost 10 bases, and 6 bases had no gene match. CDR3 nucleotide sequence: TGTGCCAGTCGGGAGGGAGTTGAGACCCAGTACTTC. It specifies CASREGVETQYF.

The chain links TRBV29-1 to TRBJ1-1; no definite D call. The CDR3 is made up of 12 amino acids. V lost 3 bases, J lost 3 bases, and 8 bases lay in between. In germline, CDR1 is SQVTM, CDR2 ANQGSEA. CDR3 in DNA: TGCAGCGTTGACAGGACGGACACTGAAGCTTTCTTT. It yields the protein CSVDRTDTEAFF.

Turning to this clonotype: It may be a read error: a sequence one base away is much more abundant. V and J are TRBV5-6 and TRBJ2-1; no firm D call. Germline CDR1 and CDR2: SGHDT and YYEEEE. Trimming took off 1 base at V and 9 bases at J, with 8 bases between the two ends. This CDR3 comprises 12 residues. The CDR3: CASSLYGPEQFF. The CDR3 nucleotides read TGTGCCAGCAGCTTGTATGGCCCTGAGCAGTTCTTC.

This clonotype occurred many times. The gene calls are TRBV5-1 and TRBJ2-2; 7 bases are a match to TRBD2. V was clipped by 4 bases and J by 7 bases; unmatched bases: 10. Germline assignment: CDR1 SGHRS and CDR2 YFSETQ. The CDR3 is 15 amino acids. In DNA form, the CDR3 reads TGCGCCAGCAGCGCTAGCGGCGCTGAGGTCGGGGAGCTGTTTTTT. Residues: CASSASGAEVGELFF.

The V gene is TRBV28, the J gene TRBJ2-1; TRBD1 agrees at 7 bases. Germline V gives CDR1 MDHEN, CDR2 SYDVKM. Trimming cost V 7 bases and J 8 bases; bases outside gene matches: 8. The CDR3 has 13 residues. DNA of the CDR3: TGTGCCAGCAATCAGGACAGGCCCCATGAGCAGTTCTTC. This codes for CASNQDRPHEQFF.

A few counts support this clonotype. The rearrangement joins TRBV9 to TRBJ1-4; D remains ambiguous. This CDR3 is built from 13 residues. V dropped 4 bases and J dropped 7 bases, with 11 bases sitting between them. Germline CDR1 is SGDLS and CDR2 is YYNGEE. The DNA of the CDR3 is TGTGCCAGCAGCCCAATGAACGGTGAAAAACTGTTTTTT. Its translation is CASSPMNGEKLFF.

This clonotype was recorded at least ten times. This chain connects TRBV4-2 to TRBJ2-4; possibly TRBD2 for D (7 bases). Per the germline V gene, CDR1 is LGHNA and CDR2 is YNFKEQ. Trimming removed 0 bases at V and 2 bases at J, with 14 bases between. There are 17 residues in the CDR3. The CDR3: CASSQERGRGTKNIQYF. The CDR3 nucleotides read TGTGCCAGCAGCCAAGAGAGGGGGAGGGGGACCAAAAACATTCAGTACTTC.

In this sample, this clonotype turned up many times. The chain recombines TRBV12-3 or TRBV12-4 with TRBJ1-6, with no clear D. The CDR3 consists of 12 residues. With 7 bases removed from V and 11 bases from J, the gap between germline ends came to 12 bases. CDR3 sequence: CASNEGGPPLHF. CDR3 nucleotides: TGTGCCAGCAATGAAGGAGGGCCACCCCTCCACTTT.

The chain couples TRBV27 to TRBJ1-4; 7 bases are a match to TRBD1. CDR1 and CDR2 (germline): MNHEY, SMNVEV (reference sequence). The CDR3 extends over 14 amino acids. The ends lost 6 bases at V and 6 bases at J; junction bases unmatched: 7. CDR3 nucleotide sequence: TGTGCCAGCAGGATGACAGGGCTCTATGAAAAACTGTTTTTT. Encoded protein: CASRMTGLYEKLFF.

This clonotype was seen repeatedly, ten times or more. The chain links TRBV11-1 to TRBJ2-1; TRBD1 matches at 8 bases. The trim removed 5 bases at V and 2 bases at J, leaving 8 bases unmatched. Per the germline V gene, CDR1 is SGHAT and CDR2 is FQDESV (reference sequence). The CDR3 length is 16 residues. CDR3 amino acids: CASSVPDRGPYNEQFF. CDR3 bases: TGTGCCAGCAGCGTACCCGACAGGGGTCCCTACAATGAGCAGTTCTTC.

J is TRBJ2-6 and V is TRBV20-1; TRBD2 matches 7 bases. Trimming took 6 bases from V and 4 from J; bases not matched to a gene: 12. Germline V gene data show CDR1 as DFQATT and CDR2 as SNEGSKA (reference sequence). The CDR3 length is 16 residues. CDR3 sequence (DNA): TGCAGTGCCGGGGAGGGAGTACGAAGAGGGGCCAACGTCCTGACTTTC. Protein: CSAGEGVRRGANVLTF.

This clonotype has just a few counts. The chain couples TRBV23-1 to TRBJ1-2, with 8 bases lining up with TRBD1. TRBV23-1 is designated an ORF whose function remains uncertain. Trimming removed 5 bases from V and 4 bases from J; junction bases left unmatched: 6. This CDR3 has 14 amino acids. The CDR3 DNA sequence: TGCGCCAGCAGTAAACAGGGGGGCCTCTATGGCTACACCTTC. It yields the protein CASSKQGGLYGYTF.

A few counts support this clonotype. A read error is possible here, since a much larger clone lies one base away. The V gene is TRBV6-5, the J gene TRBJ2-5, with no clear D. In germline, CDR1 is MNHEY, CDR2 SVGAGI. This CDR3 contains 14 residues. V lost 2 bases and J 0 bases, leaving 7 bases between the germline ends. DNA for the CDR3: TGTGCCAGCAGTTACGGCGGACACCAAGAGACCCAGTACTTC. Amino acid sequence: CASSYGGHQETQYF.

This clonotype was seen repeatedly, ten times or more. CDR3 in amino acids: CASSWDVTGELFF. CDR3 bases: TGTGCCAGCAGCTGGGACGTCACCGGGGAGCTGTTTTTT. This sequence joins TRBV7-2 and TRBJ2-2; D may correspond to TRBD1 or TRBD2 (5 bases each). V was shortened by 4 bases and J by 4 bases, with 7 bases between the two germline ends. In germline, CDR1 is SGHTA, CDR2 FQGNSA. The CDR3 length is 13 residues.

This clonotype was recorded many times. The V and J genes are TRBV11-2 and TRBJ2-1; 12 positions agree with TRBD2. This CDR3 contains 18 residues. CDR1 SGHAT and CDR2 FQNNGV come from the germline V gene. Germline trimming cut 2 bases from V and 8 bases from J; bases unmatched to any gene: 13. The CDR3 sequence is CASSLRASGRAILDEQFF. As DNA, the CDR3 is TGTGCCAGCAGCTTACGGGCTAGCGGGAGGGCTATCTTGGATGAGCAGTTCTTC.

The gene calls are TRBV13 and TRBJ1-3, with 9 positions matching TRBD1. The ends lost 4 bases at V and 8 bases at J; junction bases unmatched: 3. The germline CDR1 and CDR2 sequences are PRHDT and FYEKMQ (reference sequence). The length of the CDR3 is 13 residues. The CDR3 DNA reads as TGTGCCAGCAGCTCCAGACAGGGGGACACCATATATTTT. Protein: CASSSRQGDTIYF.

V gene TRBV5-8 combines with J gene TRBJ1-5; 8 positions match TRBD1. The CDR3 loop spans 17 amino acids. Trimming removed 0 bases from V and 5 bases from J; junction bases left unmatched: 10. Per germline, CDR1 SGHTS and CDR2 YDEGEE. CDR3 sequence: CASSLARTGFGDQPQHF. CDR3 DNA sequence: TGTGCCAGCAGCTTGGCCCGGACAGGGTTCGGGGATCAGCCCCAGCATTTT.

The chain has TRBV11-2 and TRBJ2-2; D gene ambiguous. The CDR3 runs 11 residues. Trimming stripped 2 bases from V and 12 bases from J, with 7 bases between. CDR1 is SGHAT, CDR2 FQNNGV, per germline. The CDR3 sequence: CASSLLGKLFF. The CDR3 DNA is TGTGCCAGCAGCTTACTAGGCAAGCTGTTTTTT.

This clonotype was recorded a few times. The chain recombines TRBV18 with TRBJ1-2, with a possible D match to TRBD1 (6 bases). Germline assignment: CDR1 KGHSH and CDR2 LQKENI. V was cut by 0 bases and J by 8 bases, with 13 bases left in between. The CDR3 is made up of 14 amino acids. CDR3 amino acids: CASSPPGTKEGYTF. The CDR3 DNA reads as TGTGCCAGCTCACCACCGGGGACAAAGGAAGGCTACACCTTC.

As for this clonotype: A much larger clone differs from this one at a single base, so this may be a read error. The chain couples TRBV7-6 to TRBJ1-2; D possibly corresponds to TRBD1 (5 bases). The V gene's germline CDR1 is SGHVS and CDR2 FNYEAQ. With 7 bases removed from V and 4 bases from J, the gap between germline ends came to 25 bases. The CDR3 length is 17 residues. The CDR3 loop reads CASTTFGRGSFGYGYTF. The DNA for the CDR3 is TGTGCCAGCACCACATTCGGCCGGGGGAGTTTTGGCTATGGCTACACCTTC.

The chain has TRBV7-9 and TRBJ2-1, with 9 positions matching TRBD2. The trim removed 1 base at V and 9 bases at J, leaving 1 base unmatched. Germline assignment: CDR1 SEHNR and CDR2 FQNEAQ (reference sequence). The CDR3 has 13 amino acids. The CDR3 is CASSLVAGAEQFF. Written as DNA, the CDR3 is TGTGCCAGCAGCTTAGTAGCGGGAGCTGAGCAGTTCTTC.

This clonotype came up many times. The J gene is TRBJ2-3, the V gene TRBV7-8, with 10 positions matching TRBD2. CDR3 length equals 17 residues. The germline CDR1 and CDR2 sequences are SGHVS and FQNEAQ. V was clipped by 4 bases and J by 6 bases; unmatched bases: 13. The CDR3 loop is CASSSTPSGRVTDTQYF. CDR3 DNA sequence: TGTGCCAGCAGCTCGACTCCCAGCGGGAGGGTCACGGATACGCAGTATTTT. The complete variable domain, with remaining parts taken from reference TRBV7-8 and TRBJ2-3, reads GAGVSQSPRYKVAKRGQDVALRCDPISGHVSLFWYQQALGQGPEFLTYFQNEAQLDKSGLPSDRFFAERPEGSVSTLKIQRTQQEDSAVYLCASSSTPSGRVTDTQYFGPGTRLTVL.